This section outlines one T cell receptor (beta chain) sequence together with its context. Its antigen is currently not known. An end of the junction differs from the germline gene, which may be a read error. This sample stems from a study of regulatory T cells in long-lasting Graves disease (dated by TCRdb to about 2021). For the wider study: Newly diagnosed Graves' disease patients had taken antithyroid drugs for less than 3 months. A total of around 35 samples underwent TCR sequencing, from about 13 patients with persistent Graves' disease and 20 or so patients with newly diagnosed Graves' disease. Patients with persistent Graves' disease were compared with patients with newly diagnosed Graves' disease using TCR sequencing and RNA sequencing of peripheral blood. The study was registered as a clinical trial and conducted in China. On the study overall, not on this receptor specifically: The study examined only peripheral blood because the primary lesion, thyroid tissue, could not be accessed. Sequencing and analysis were restricted to the TCR beta chain. Compared with newly diagnosed patients, persistent Graves' disease patients had lower TCR Shannon entropy and fewer highly expanded clones, which suggests clonal expansion. As a limitation, the authors acknowledged that the small sample size may reduce accuracy. A larger number of public clonotypes was shared among persistent patients (about 2,700) than among newly diagnosed patients (roughly 1,000). Persistent disease showed preferential use of TRBV28, TRBJ1-2 and TRBJ2-5, whereas newly diagnosed disease favored TRBV20-1 and TRBJ2-1.

CDR1 SGHRS and CDR2 YFSETQ were looked up in the germline V gene. The CDR3 covers 14 residues, taking in both the cysteine and the phenylalanine. Only the CDR3 DNA is retained, 42 bases long and in frame from the first base. The protocol used for the library was multiplex PCR. The instrument was an Illumina HiSeq 4000. CDR3 regions were amplified by Arm-PCR with iRepertoire HTBI primers to construct TCR beta libraries. Gel purification was performed on PCR products prior to sequencing. As for how the authors treated the data: Gene usage analysis of CDR3 amino acid clonotypes relied on the 55 to 80 TRBV and 14 TRBJ segments identified across samples. COPE and FqMerger were used to merge filtered high-quality paired reads into contigs. BLAST was used to align contigs to IMGT TRBV, TRBD and TRBJ reference genes, with CDR3 defined following IMGT. Highly expanded clones were defined as clonotypes with a frequency above 0.1%. Shannon entropy served as the measure of repertoire diversity, while the Gini coefficient captured V-J evenness. A clonotype found in more than one individual was treated as public. In-frame beta chains were kept once TCRdb had trimmed the public reads at Q25 with fastp and called clones with MiXCR. Rows with one shared CDR3 protein collapse into an entry with the most common genes and DNA. The V and J calls and clone size come from TCRdb's table, not from the authors' own analysis. The sample table lists 370,000 or so distinct CDR3 sequences, roughly 16% of them with a count of one. The top ten clones comprise 20% to 25% of the sample.

The time point label on this specimen signifies: newly diagnosed GD, antithyroid drugs for less than 3 months. For both TCR sequencing and RNA sequencing, RNA was extracted from PBMCs in TRIzol. Graves' disease was diagnosed according to American Thyroid Association guidelines. Patients for the study were recruited at an endocrinology department in Xi'an, China. Each patient gave approximately 9 milliliters of peripheral blood, collected in an EDTA anticoagulant tube. PBMCs were isolated by Ficoll Paque Plus density gradient separation without further T cell sorting. An Agilent 2100 Bioanalyzer and agarose gel were used to assess RNA quality, and a NanoDrop 2000 was used to measure RNA concentration. These same data were also listed under a study on T cells in Graves' hyperthyroidism and ophthalmopathy. Reported in the second study: A patient counted as having stable Graves' hyperthyroidism if no progression to ophthalmopathy occurred over 18 months of follow-up. Hyperthyroidism patients were newly diagnosed, had a disease duration of under 2 months, and were aged 18 to 65 years. Any patient with an uncontrolled infection, another autoimmune disease, pregnancy or lactation was excluded. Diagnoses relied on clinical symptoms, serum thyroxine and TRAb, thyroid ultrasound and orbital computed tomography. For the first round of RT-PCR on the TCR CDR3, the HTBI primer set was used together with the Qiagen OneStep RT-PCR kit. Most expanded thyroid clonotypes (frequency above 0.001) were also detected in blood, a finding suggesting that blood repertoires may reflect thyroid immune responses. A model built on a 13 V-J signature distinguished ophthalmopathy from stable hyperthyroidism, reaching roughly 88% sensitivity and about 81% specificity in cross-validation and 80%/75% in testing. In validation, the model predicted progression to ophthalmopathy a median of approximately 6.3 months before onset, with 65% to 71% sensitivity and 72.22% specificity. A discovery cohort of around 100 patients, about 44 with Graves' ophthalmopathy and 57 with stable Graves' hyperthyroidism, was used to find distinguishing TCR V-J signatures. Prospective prediction of ophthalmopathy was tested in an independent validation cohort consisting of 18 hyperthyroidism patients and over 15 patients who later progressed to ophthalmopathy. The 95 to 100 discovery patients were randomly divided into training and test sets at a 7:3 ratio. The study also compared thyroid tissue and blood T-cell repertoires from 6 or 7 Graves' hyperthyroidism patients. After sampling, hyperthyroidism patients received methimazole starting at 30 mg daily, and ophthalmopathy patients received high-dose intravenous methylprednisolone. Libraries were constructed in a second round of multiplex PCR, after which size selection and purification were carried out. Paired-end sequencing of the libraries was performed with 100 bp reads on an Illumina HiSeq2000. SOAPnuke was used to process the raw data, removing reads that contained adapters or uncalled bases, had a mean Phred below 15, or lacked an exact match to the constant primer or identifier. High-quality paired reads were merged using COPE v1.2.5, and each unique nucleotide sequence was defined as a clonotype. MiTCR v1.1 was used to align the clonotypes against IMGT TRBV, TRBD and TRBJ reference segments. Analysis was restricted to V-J combinations with a frequency above 0.0001, which covered about 99% of repertoires. The TCS score was defined as F50 (clonal expansion) divided by E x V (chaos), with BLOSUM62-based TCRdist calculated between CDR3 peptides within each V-J. Welch's t-statistics and random forest reduced approximately 520 V-J features to some 14, which were used in a naive Bayes classifier (R e1071). Sample size was not statistically predetermined, and investigators were not blinded to group allocation. TCR Vbeta CDR3 sequencing of 120 to 150 peripheral blood samples (43 ophthalmopathy, 75 or so hyperthyroidism and approximately 17 progressor patients) is reported in the paper.

The chain couples TRBV5-1 to TRBJ1-4; no D gene can be assigned with confidence. The material sequenced was peripheral blood mononuclear cells (PBMCs), taken at new diagnosis, from a patient treated with antithyroid drugs. The TCR comes from a woman under 30 with Graves disease. Donor details come from another sample of the same person, matched by shared clones. The CDR3 region has the sequence CASSRSATNEKLFF. The sequenced DNA is TGTGCCAGCAGCCGGAGTGCAACTAATGAAAAACTGTTTTTT.